This TCR beta chain was recorded in a study of blood T cell repertoires in COVID-19. Across the study: Sites in the United States, Italy and Spain provided acute and convalescent COVID-19 samples. PBMCs, B-cell-depleted T cells, or T cells were the source of the cDNA or gDNA that made up the material.

This clone was observed a few times. Germline CDR1 is SGHTA and CDR2 is FQGNSA. J gave up 7 bases and V 2 bases, and 7 bases lay outside the gene matches. The CDR3 sequence is 14 residues long. Authors' analysis steps: The authors estimated nucleated cell counts from reference gene primer amplification. Repertoires were generated with immunoSEQ multiplex PCR, while TCRdb's copy carries only in-frame clones and drops some. Clonal size and the V and J genes are those of that table, whereas D and trimming came from the DNA. This table holds some 220,000 clones, approximately 80% found once. Input material: peripheral blood. V is TRBV7-2 and J is TRBJ2-7; 8 bases are shared with TRBD1. The clonotype originates from a man aged 50 to 60 with active or convalescent COVID-19. The DNA for the CDR3 is TGTGCCAGCAGCTTAAACAGGGGGTTGGAGGAGCAGTACTTC. Translation gives CASSLNRGLEEQYF.